Below, one T cell receptor beta chain is given with its context. Its antigen is unidentified. This specimen belongs to a study of OX40 agonist ivuxolimab in advanced cancers. Background on the study: Males comprised around four fifths of the group, whose mean age was approximately 60 years (range 23 to 79). Three patients, one with hepatocellular carcinoma and two with cutaneous melanoma, responded partially.

The CDR3 has 14 residues. Between the trimmed V and J ends, which lost 3 bases and 0 bases, there was a span of 6 bases. Looked up from germline, CDR1 is LNHDA and CDR2 is SQIVND (reference sequence). Overall study results and limits: At 0.1-3.0 mg/kg, partial responders had clonal expansion among the lowest observed. Researchers report that CD8+ T cells had, on average, more expanded clones than CD4+.

TCRdb keeps only in-frame clones here, not all; method: immunoSEQ multiplex PCR. Of tens of thousands of clones in the sample, roughly 86% were seen once. The origin of this receptor is an adult with an advanced solid tumor such as melanoma, head and neck, liver or kidney cancer. This material consisted of CD4+ or CD8+ T cells sorted from blood, taken in a trial of the OX40 agonist ivuxolimab. The chain combines TRBV19 with TRBJ1-3; D is undetermined. The CDR3 region is CASSMKSSGNTIYF. In nucleotides, the CDR3 is TGTGCCAGTAGTATGAAAAGCTCTGGAAACACCATATATTTT.